The source of this T cell receptor (beta chain) is a study of blood T cell repertoires in COVID-19. Study-wide background: Samples representing acute and convalescent COVID-19 were sourced from the United States, Italy and Spain. Sample material is recorded as cDNA or gDNA derived from T cells, B-cell-depleted T cells, or PBMCs.

Original analysis: By means of reference gene primer amplification, nucleated cell counts were estimated. TCRdb's table, derived via immunoSEQ multiplex PCR, lists solely in-frame clones and lacks some. V and J calls and clone size are as listed in that table; D and trimming were resolved from the DNA. In the table there are more than 300,000 clones, around 80% of which are singletons. This clone came up once. Trimming removed 6 bases from V and 6 bases from J; junction bases left unmatched: 10. This CDR3 has 14 amino acids. Per the germline V gene, CDR1 is SGHRS and CDR2 is YFSETQ. Sequencing used peripheral blood. The TCR sequence derives from a woman in her fifties or sixties with acute or convalescent COVID-19. This chain joins TRBV5-1 and TRBJ2-3; TRBD1 aligns across 7 bases. The CDR3 sequence is CASTPGQEMDTQYF. As DNA, the CDR3 is TGCGCCAGCACCCCAGGACAGGAAATGGATACGCAGTATTTT.